The clone carrying this T cell receptor beta chain appeared a few times. Antigen: not known. This entry belongs to a study of identical twins. Study-wide findings and caveats: Out-of-frame alpha sequences shared between twins exhibited an excess of low generation probability. Models predicted less out-of-frame TCR alpha sharing in monozygotic twins than was found.

CDR1 is SGHDT and CDR2 is YYEEEE in the germline V gene. The CDR3 runs to 14 residues. Trimming removed 0 bases from V and 5 bases from J, with 11 bases in between. Through template switching, a universal primer site was introduced, and the cDNA contained unique molecular identifiers. Via MiXCR, TCRdb re-called the 5' RACE reads, giving one row per CDR3 protein. The sample has approximately 700,000 distinct CDR3 sequences, 18% seen once; the top ten hold 13%. Separately, the same data were catalogued under a study of T cells expressing NK-cell markers. From that study: Alpha-beta TCR T cells were the sole sorting target in several experiments, owing to an anti-gamma-delta TCR antibody.

This clonotype was obtained from a woman aged 18-29 years in good health. The sequenced sample was PBMCs. The chain is built from TRBV5-6 and TRBJ1-2; D remains ambiguous. The CDR3 DNA sequence: TGTGCCAGCAGCTTGGGAGGGAATCGGTATGGCTACACCTTC. Its protein product is CASSLGGNRYGYTF.